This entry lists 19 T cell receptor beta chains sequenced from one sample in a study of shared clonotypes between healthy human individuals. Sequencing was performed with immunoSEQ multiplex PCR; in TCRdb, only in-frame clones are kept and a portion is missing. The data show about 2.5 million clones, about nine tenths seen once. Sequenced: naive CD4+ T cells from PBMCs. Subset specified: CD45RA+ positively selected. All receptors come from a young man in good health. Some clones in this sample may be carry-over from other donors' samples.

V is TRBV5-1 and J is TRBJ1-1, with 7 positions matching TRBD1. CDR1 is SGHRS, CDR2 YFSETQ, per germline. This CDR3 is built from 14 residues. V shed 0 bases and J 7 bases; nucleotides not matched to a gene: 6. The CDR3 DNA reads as TGCGCCAGCAGCTTGGGTCAGGGGGGCCTTGAAGCTTTCTTT. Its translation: CASSLGQGGLEAFF.

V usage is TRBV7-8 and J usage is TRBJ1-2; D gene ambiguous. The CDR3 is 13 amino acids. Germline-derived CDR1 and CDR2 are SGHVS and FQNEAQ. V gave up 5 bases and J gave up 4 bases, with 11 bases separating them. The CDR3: CASSLNSGYGYTF. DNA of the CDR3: TGTGCCAGCAGCCTAAACAGCGGCTATGGCTACACCTTC. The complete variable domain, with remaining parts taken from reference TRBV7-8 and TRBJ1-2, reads GAGVSQSPRYKVAKRGQDVALRCDPISGHVSLFWYQQALGQGPEFLTYFQNEAQLDKSGLPSDRFFAERPEGSVSTLKIQRTQQEDSAVYLCASSLNSGYGYTFGSGTRLTVV.

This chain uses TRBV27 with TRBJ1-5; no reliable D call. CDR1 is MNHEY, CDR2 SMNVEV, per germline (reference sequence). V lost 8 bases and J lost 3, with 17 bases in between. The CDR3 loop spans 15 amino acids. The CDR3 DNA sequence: TGTGCCAGCGCTTTCCGGGGAAATGACAATCAGCCCCAGCATTTT. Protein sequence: CASAFRGNDNQPQHF.

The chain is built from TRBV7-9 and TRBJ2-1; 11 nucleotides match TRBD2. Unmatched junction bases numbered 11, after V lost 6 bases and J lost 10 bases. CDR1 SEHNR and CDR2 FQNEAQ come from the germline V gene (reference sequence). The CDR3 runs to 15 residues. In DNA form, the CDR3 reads TGTGCCAGCAGTGCTACTAGCGGGAGAGCTGGCGAGCAGTTCTTC. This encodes CASSATSGRAGEQFF.

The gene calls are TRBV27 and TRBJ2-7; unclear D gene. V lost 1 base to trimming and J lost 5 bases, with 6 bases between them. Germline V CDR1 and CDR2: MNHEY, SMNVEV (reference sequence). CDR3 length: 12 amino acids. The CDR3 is CASSLYGHEQYF. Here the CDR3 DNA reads TGTGCCAGCAGTTTATACGGGCACGAGCAGTACTTC.

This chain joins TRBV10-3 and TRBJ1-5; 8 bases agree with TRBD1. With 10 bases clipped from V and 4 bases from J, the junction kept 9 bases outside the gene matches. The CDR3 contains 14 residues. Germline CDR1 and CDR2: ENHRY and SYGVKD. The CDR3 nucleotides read TGTGCCAGTAGTCTAGACAGGGGTAATCAGCCCCAGCATTTT. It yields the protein CASSLDRGNQPQHF.

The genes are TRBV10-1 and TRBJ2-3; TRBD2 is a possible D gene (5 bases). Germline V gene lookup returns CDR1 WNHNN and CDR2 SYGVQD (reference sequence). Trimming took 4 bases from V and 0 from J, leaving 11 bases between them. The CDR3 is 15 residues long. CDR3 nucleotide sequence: TGCGCCAGCAGTGTTCGGGGTACGAGCACAGATACGCAGTATTTT. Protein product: CASSVRGTSTDTQYF.

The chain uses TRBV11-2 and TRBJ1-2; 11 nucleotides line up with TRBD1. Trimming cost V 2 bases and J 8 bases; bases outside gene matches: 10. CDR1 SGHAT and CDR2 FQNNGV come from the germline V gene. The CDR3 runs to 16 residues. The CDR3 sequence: CASSLNGQGAYGGYTF. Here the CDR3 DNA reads TGTGCCAGCAGCTTAAATGGACAGGGGGCGTATGGAGGCTACACCTTC.

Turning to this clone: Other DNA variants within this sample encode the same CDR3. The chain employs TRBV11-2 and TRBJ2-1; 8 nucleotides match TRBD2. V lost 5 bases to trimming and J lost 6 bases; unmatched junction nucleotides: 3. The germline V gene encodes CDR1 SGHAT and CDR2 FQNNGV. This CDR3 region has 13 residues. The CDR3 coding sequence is TGTGCCAGCAGCACCGGACTAGCCAATGAGCAGTTCTTC. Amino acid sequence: CASSTGLANEQFF.

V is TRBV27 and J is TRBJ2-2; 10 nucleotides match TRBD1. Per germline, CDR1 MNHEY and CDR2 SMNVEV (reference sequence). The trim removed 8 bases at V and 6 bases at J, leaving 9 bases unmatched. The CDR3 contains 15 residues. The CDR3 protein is CASSSADRGPGELFF. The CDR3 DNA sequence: TGTGCCAGCTCTTCGGCCGACAGGGGGCCCGGGGAGCTGTTTTTT.

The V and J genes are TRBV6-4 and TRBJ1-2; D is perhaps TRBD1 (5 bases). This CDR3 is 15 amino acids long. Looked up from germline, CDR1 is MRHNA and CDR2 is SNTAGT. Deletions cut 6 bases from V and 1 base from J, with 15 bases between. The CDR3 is CASRVLRGNNYGYTF. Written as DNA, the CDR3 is TGTGCCAGCAGGGTACTAAGGGGTAATAACTATGGCTACACCTTC.

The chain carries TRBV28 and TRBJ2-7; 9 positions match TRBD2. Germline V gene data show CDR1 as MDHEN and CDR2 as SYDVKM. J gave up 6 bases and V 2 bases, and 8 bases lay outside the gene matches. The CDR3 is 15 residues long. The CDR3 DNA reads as TGTGCCAGCAGTTTACAGCGCGGGGGGGTCGTCGAGCAGTACTTC. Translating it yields CASSLQRGGVVEQYF.

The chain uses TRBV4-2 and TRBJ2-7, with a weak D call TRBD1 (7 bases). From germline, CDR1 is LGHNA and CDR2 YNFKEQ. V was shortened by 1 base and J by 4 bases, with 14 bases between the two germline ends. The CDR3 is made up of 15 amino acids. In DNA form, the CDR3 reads TGTGCCAGCAGCCAAGGGGAGGCAGGGGGTTACGAGCAGTACTTC. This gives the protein CASSQGEAGGYEQYF.

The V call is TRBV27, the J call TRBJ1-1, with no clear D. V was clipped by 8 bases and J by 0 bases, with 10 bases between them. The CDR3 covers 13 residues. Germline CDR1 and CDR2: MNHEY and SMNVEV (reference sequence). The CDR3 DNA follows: TGTGCCAGCGGTAGGGTAATGAACACTGAAGCTTTCTTT. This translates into CASGRVMNTEAFF.

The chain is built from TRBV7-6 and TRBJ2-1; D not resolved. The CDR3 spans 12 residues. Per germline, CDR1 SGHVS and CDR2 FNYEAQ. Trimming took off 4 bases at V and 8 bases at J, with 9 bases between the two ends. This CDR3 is CASSSWAHEQFF. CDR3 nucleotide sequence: TGTGCCAGCAGCTCTTGGGCCCATGAGCAGTTCTTC.

CDR3 nucleotides: TGTGCTAGTATAGGCCAGGGGGAAGAGACCCAGTACTTC. Protein: CASIGQGEETQYF. V is TRBV12-5 and J is TRBJ2-5; 7 bases match TRBD1. This CDR3 comprises 13 residues. Germline V gene lookup returns CDR1 LGHNT and CDR2 FRNRAP. V gave up 8 bases and J gave up 3 bases; unmatched junction bases: 6.

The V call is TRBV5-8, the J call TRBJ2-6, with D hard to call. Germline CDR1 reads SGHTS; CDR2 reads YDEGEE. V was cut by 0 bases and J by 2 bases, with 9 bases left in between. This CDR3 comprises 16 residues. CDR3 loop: CASSLGPPPGANVLTF. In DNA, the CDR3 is TGTGCCAGCAGCTTGGGACCGCCGCCTGGGGCCAACGTCCTGACTTTC.

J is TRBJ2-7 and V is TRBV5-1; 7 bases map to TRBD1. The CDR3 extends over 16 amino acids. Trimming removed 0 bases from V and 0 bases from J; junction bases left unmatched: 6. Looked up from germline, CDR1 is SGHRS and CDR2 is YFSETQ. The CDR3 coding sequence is TGCGCCAGCAGCTTGGGCCCAACAGGGGTCTCCTACGAGCAGTACTTC. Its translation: CASSLGPTGVSYEQYF.

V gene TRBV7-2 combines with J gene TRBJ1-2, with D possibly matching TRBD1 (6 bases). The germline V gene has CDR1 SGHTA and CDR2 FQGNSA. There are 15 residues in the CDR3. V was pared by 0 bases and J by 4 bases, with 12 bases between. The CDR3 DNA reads TGTGCCAGCAGCTTAGCGTACCACAGGGCCTATGGCTACACCTTC. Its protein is CASSLAYHRAYGYTF.